These 17 T cell receptor beta chains came from one sample sequenced in a study of blood T cell repertoires in COVID-19. Sequencing was performed with immunoSEQ multiplex PCR; in TCRdb, only in-frame clones are kept and a portion is missing. The sample contains around 300,000 clones, 89% of which appear only once. What was sequenced was peripheral blood. The receptors stem from a middle-aged woman who had recovered from COVID-19.

In its sample, this clone was seen once. The V and J genes are TRBV29-1 and TRBJ2-7; weak D call: TRBD2 (5 bases). V shed 5 bases and J shed 3 bases, with 17 bases lying between them. Germline CDR1 is SQVTM and CDR2 is ANQGSEA. The CDR3 totals 14 residues. The CDR3 protein is CSVSSGPFVYEQYF. In nucleotides, the CDR3 is TGCAGCGTTTCAAGCGGACCCTTCGTCTACGAGCAGTACTTC.

The chain has TRBV21-1 and TRBJ2-3; the DNA was not compared with TRBD2, the D call given in the table. TRBV21-1 is recorded as a pseudogene. This CDR3 region has 14 residues. The CDR3 region has the DNA TGTGCCAGCAGTGAGAGGGGAGGCTCAGATACGCAGTATTTT. This encodes CASSERGGSDTQYF.

The chain has TRBV11-3 and TRBJ2-1; possible D gene TRBD1, 5 bases. Germline V gene lookup returns CDR1 SGHNT and CDR2 YENEEA. The length of the CDR3 is 12 residues. Trimming stripped 5 bases from V and 7 bases from J, with 9 bases between. CDR3 coding DNA: TGTGCCAGCAGCCCCAGGGTTAATGAGCAGTTCTTC. This codes for CASSPRVNEQFF.

CDR3 DNA: TGTGCCAGCAGCCCCGCGGGAGTGGTAGGGGAGACCCAGTACTTC. Its protein product is CASSPAGVVGETQYF. The chain has TRBV7-3 and TRBJ2-5, with 7 positions matching TRBD2. The CDR3 is 15 amino acids. V was clipped by 5 bases and J by 5 bases; unmatched bases: 11. Looked up from germline, CDR1 is SGHTA and CDR2 is FQGTGA.

This chain connects TRBV11-3 to TRBJ2-5, with D maybe TRBD2 (8 bases). Germline CDR1 SGHNT, CDR2 YENEEA. The V end was cut by 8 bases, the J end by 2 bases, with 18 bases between. The CDR3 extends over 15 amino acids. CDR3 protein: CASQGVAGFQETQYF. The DNA of the CDR3 is TGTGCCAGCCAGGGGGTAGCGGGATTTCAAGAGACCCAGTACTTC.

This rearrangement joins TRBV7-8 to TRBJ2-1; perhaps TRBD2 as D (5 bases). Germline V gene lookup returns CDR1 SGHVS and CDR2 FQNEAQ. Between the trimmed V and J ends, which lost 5 bases and 9 bases, there was a span of 8 bases. CDR3 size: 11 residues. The CDR3 loop is CASSPGSEQFF. For the CDR3, the DNA is TGTGCCAGCAGCCCGGGGAGTGAGCAGTTCTTC.

This sequence joins TRBV6-6 and TRBJ2-2; 11 bases align to TRBD2. The CDR3 is 17 residues long. Germline CDR1 and CDR2: MNHNY and SVGAGI (reference sequence). Unmatched junction bases numbered 11, after V lost 5 bases and J lost 6 bases. In nucleotides, the CDR3 is TGTGCCAGCAGTCCCCTCCGACTAGCGGGAAGATCCGGGGAGCTGTTTTTT. Translating gives CASSPLRLAGRSGELFF.

The rearrangement joins TRBV25-1 to TRBJ1-2; the D gene is possibly TRBD1 (6 bases). The germline CDR1 and CDR2 sequences are MGHDK and SYGVNS. CDR3 size: 13 residues. Deletions cut 8 bases from V and 0 bases from J, with 10 bases between. The CDR3, as DNA: TGTGCCAGCCAACACAGGGCTAACTATGGCTACACCTTC. Protein: CASQHRANYGYTF.

The chain links TRBV2 to TRBJ2-7; tentatively, D is TRBD1 (6 bases). The germline CDR1 and CDR2 sequences are SNHLY and FYNNEI. The CDR3 is 12 residues long. V lost 6 bases, J lost 2 bases, and 8 bases lay in between. CDR3 DNA sequence: TGTGCCAGCAGGACAGGAGCCTACGAGCAGTACTTC. This gives the protein CASRTGAYEQYF.

This chain uses TRBV21-1 with TRBJ2-2; TRBD1, the table's D call, was not compared with the DNA. TRBV21-1 has pseudogene status. The length of the CDR3 is 19 residues. DNA of the CDR3: TGTGCCAGCAGCAAAAAGCAATGGGACAGGGCAACGAACACCGGGGAGCTGTTTTTT. Translated, it gives CASSKKQWDRATNTGELFF.

The rearrangement joins TRBV7-3 to TRBJ2-4, with 11 bases lining up with TRBD2. This CDR3 spans 14 amino acids. Germline trimming cut 5 bases from V and 7 bases from J; bases unmatched to any gene: 4. The germline V gene encodes CDR1 SGHTA and CDR2 FQGTGA. The CDR3, as DNA: TGTGCCAGCAGCCCCACTAGCGGGAGTAACATTCAGTACTTC. Residues: CASSPTSGSNIQYF.

V is TRBV29-1 and J is TRBJ1-1; 9 bases line up with TRBD1. V shed 5 bases and J 1 base; nucleotides not matched to a gene: 2. This CDR3 has 13 amino acids. Germline V gives CDR1 SQVTM, CDR2 ANQGSEA. The CDR3 loop reads CSVKDRGNTEAFF. CDR3 nucleotide sequence: TGCAGCGTTAAGGACAGGGGGAACACTGAAGCTTTCTTT.

V is TRBV6-5 and J is TRBJ1-3, with D possibly matching TRBD1 (6 bases). The CDR3 spans 14 residues. V dropped 9 bases and J dropped 5 bases, with 17 bases sitting between them. Germline loops: CDR1 MNHEY, CDR2 SVGAGI. In nucleotides, the CDR3 is TGTGCCAGTCTTGTGACAGGTGGAAGAAACACCATATATTTT. Its protein product is CASLVTGGRNTIYF.

V usage is TRBV9 and J usage is TRBJ2-1, with 11 nucleotides matching TRBD2. The CDR3 runs to 15 residues. Germline V gives CDR1 SGDLS, CDR2 YYNGEE. The ends lost 4 bases at V and 3 bases at J; junction bases unmatched: 3. The CDR3 loop is CASSRTSGSYNEQFF. Here the CDR3 DNA reads TGTGCCAGCAGCCGTACTAGCGGGAGCTACAATGAGCAGTTCTTC.

The sample holds a few counts of this clone. J is TRBJ2-7 and V is TRBV6-1; the D gene is possibly TRBD2 (5 bases). There are 15 residues in the CDR3. Trimming took 6 bases from V and 3 from J, leaving 18 bases between them. Per the germline V gene, CDR1 is MNHNS and CDR2 is SASEGT. DNA for the CDR3: TGTGCCAGCAGACCCGGGAAGGGATCGAGCTACGAGCAGTACTTC. It translates to CASRPGKGSSYEQYF.

The CDR3 sequence is CASSYSMPSGSGEQYF. CDR3 DNA: TGTGCCAGCAGTTACTCCATGCCTAGCGGGAGTGGGGAGCAGTACTTC. The V and J genes are TRBV6-5 and TRBJ2-7; 10 positions match TRBD2. Germline CDR1 is MNHEY and CDR2 is SVGAGI. The CDR3 has 16 residues. V dropped 0 bases and J dropped 7; count of bases not matched to a gene: 9.

This clone occurred a few times. The chain couples TRBV5-8 to TRBJ1-5; the D is unclear. The V and J ends lost 5 bases and 2 bases respectively, with 11 bases between them. The CDR3 runs to 14 residues. From germline, CDR1 is SGHTS and CDR2 YDEGEE. CDR3 nucleotides: TGTGCCAGCAGGGGCCCTACTGGCAATCAGCCCCAGCATTTT. Protein: CASRGPTGNQPQHF.